The present T cell receptor beta chain was sequenced within a study of T cell repertoires in cytomegalovirus infection. Findings and caveats of the study: The ex vivo response showed dominance by HLA-C-restricted CMV-specific TCR beta clonotypes.

MiXCR, applied by TCRdb to the reads, yields one record per CDR3 protein. The top ten hold about 39% of the sample, which has about 100,000 distinct CDR3 sequences, under 25% seen once. In regard to this clonotype: The antigen is unknown.

The CDR3 runs to 14 residues. V shed 2 bases and J shed 2 bases, with 10 bases lying between them. The germline V gene has CDR1 MDHEN and CDR2 SYDVKM. Source material: CD8+ T cells from PBMCs. The receptor was isolated from a human donor in good health (CMV status not recorded). Some clones in this sample may be carry-over from other donors' samples. The rearrangement uses TRBV28 and TRBJ2-7, with D perhaps TRBD1 (6 bases). The CDR3 is CASSLGGLTYEQYF. The CDR3 DNA reads as TGTGCCAGCAGTTTAGGGGGCCTCACCTACGAGCAGTACTTC.